This is a list of T cell receptor beta chains from one sample in a study of blood T cell repertoires in COVID-19. The data were produced by immunoSEQ multiplex PCR, yet TCRdb's version contains in-frame clones alone and is incomplete. The sample holds fewer than 200,000 clones; roughly 80% are singletons and the top ten take 15% to 20%. Sequencing was performed on PBMCs or T cells enriched from blood (not recorded which). Receptors originate from a woman aged 50 to 60 who had recovered from COVID-19. CDR3s include the opening cysteine and the closing phenylalanine or tryptophan. The D gene is left open where the match is weak. The listing skips clone size in some rows; elsewhere it reads once, few, many or a size class.

j_gene: TRBJ2-3; abundance: once; v_gene: TRBV3-1/TRBV3-2; d_gene: TRBD2; CDR3aa: CASSQRLAGEGPDTQYF; CDR3nt: TGTGCCAGCAGCCAACGACTAGCGGGAGAAGGACCAGATACGCAGTATTTT
j_gene: TRBJ2-5; abundance: .; v_gene: TRBV20-1; d_gene: .; CDR3aa: CSAPSLETQYF; CDR3nt: TGCAGTGCTCCAAGCTTGGAGACCCAGTACTTC
j_gene: TRBJ2-2; abundance: .; v_gene: TRBV19; d_gene: .; CDR3aa: CASMGASWVGELFF; CDR3nt: TGTGCCAGTATGGGGGCTAGTTGGGTCGGGGAGCTGTTTTTT
j_gene: TRBJ1-2; abundance: .; v_gene: TRBV2; d_gene: TRBD1; CDR3aa: CASSEALQGVYGYTF; CDR3nt: TGTGCCAGCAGTGAAGCGCTTCAGGGGGTCTATGGCTACACCTTC
j_gene: TRBJ1-4; abundance: .; v_gene: TRBV2; d_gene: .; CDR3aa: CASSEAGRQSGEEKLFF; CDR3nt: TGTGCCAGCAGTGAAGCGGGCCGGCAGTCAGGGGAAGAAAAACTGTTTTTT
j_gene: TRBJ2-1; abundance: .; v_gene: TRBV12-1; d_gene: .; CDR3aa: CASSFAGTSGRAGHNEQFF; CDR3nt: TGTGCCAGCAGCTTTGCCGGGACTAGCGGGAGGGCGGGGCACAATGAGCAGTTCTTC
j_gene: TRBJ2-7; abundance: .; v_gene: TRBV28; d_gene: TRBD1; CDR3aa: CASSFTGGRYEQYF; CDR3nt: TGTGCCAGCAGTTTCACAGGGGGTCGGTACGAGCAGTACTTC
j_gene: TRBJ1-5; abundance: .; v_gene: TRBV19; d_gene: TRBD1; CDR3aa: CASSTITGTGGNQPQHF; CDR3nt: TGTGCCAGTAGTACGATTACCGGGACAGGGGGCAATCAGCCCCAGCATTTT
j_gene: TRBJ1-2; abundance: .; v_gene: TRBV6-5; d_gene: TRBD1; CDR3aa: CASTMDRGRYGYTF; CDR3nt: TGTGCCAGCACTATGGACAGGGGGCGTTATGGCTACACCTTC
j_gene: TRBJ1-2; abundance: .; v_gene: TRBV19; d_gene: .; CDR3aa: CASSMVGRPGGYTF; CDR3nt: TGTGCCAGTAGTATGGTTGGCAGGCCAGGTGGCTACACCTTC
j_gene: TRBJ1-6; abundance: once; v_gene: TRBV28; d_gene: TRBD1; CDR3aa: CASSSEGQGYNSPLHF; CDR3nt: TGTGCCAGCAGTTCAGAGGGACAGGGTTACAATTCACCCCTCCACTTT
j_gene: TRBJ2-1; abundance: .; v_gene: TRBV9; d_gene: TRBD2; CDR3aa: CASSEGLATRRNEQFF; CDR3nt: TGTGCCAGCAGCGAGGGACTAGCGACGAGGAGGAATGAGCAGTTCTTC
j_gene: TRBJ2-7; abundance: .; v_gene: TRBV7-2; d_gene: TRBD2; CDR3aa: CASRPDLAGIYEQYF; CDR3nt: TGTGCCAGCAGACCCGACCTAGCGGGGATCTACGAGCAGTACTTC
j_gene: TRBJ2-1; abundance: .; v_gene: TRBV5-4; d_gene: TRBD2; CDR3aa: CASSRASSGTSYNEQFF; CDR3nt: TGTGCCAGCAGCCGCGCGTCTAGCGGGACTTCCTACAATGAGCAGTTCTTC
j_gene: TRBJ1-2; abundance: .; v_gene: TRBV5-6; d_gene: TRBD1; CDR3aa: CASSLVSAEGGGYTF; CDR3nt: TGTGCCAGCAGCTTGGTATCTGCGGAAGGGGGCGGCTACACCTTC
j_gene: TRBJ1-6; abundance: .; v_gene: TRBV27; d_gene: .; CDR3aa: CASATWSSYNSPLHF; CDR3nt: TGTGCCAGCGCAACGTGGAGCTCCTATAATTCACCCCTCCACTTT
j_gene: TRBJ1-2; abundance: .; v_gene: TRBV5-8; d_gene: TRBD1; CDR3aa: CASSSKGQFYGYTF; CDR3nt: TGTGCCAGCAGCTCGAAGGGACAGTTCTATGGCTACACCTTC
j_gene: TRBJ1-4; abundance: .; v_gene: TRBV7-9; d_gene: .; CDR3aa: CASSRWGVGEKLFF; CDR3nt: TGTGCCAGCAGCCGTTGGGGGGTCGGCGAAAAACTGTTTTTT
j_gene: TRBJ1-6; abundance: once; v_gene: TRBV27; d_gene: .; CDR3aa: CASSFLRGSKNSPLHF; CDR3nt: TGTGCCAGCAGTTTTTTAAGGGGGTCCAAAAATTCACCCCTCCACTTT
j_gene: TRBJ1-5; abundance: few; v_gene: TRBV2; d_gene: TRBD1; CDR3aa: CASSRTGANQPQHF; CDR3nt: TGTGCCAGCAGTCGGACAGGGGCAAATCAGCCCCAGCATTTT
j_gene: TRBJ2-2; abundance: .; v_gene: TRBV4-2; d_gene: TRBD1; CDR3aa: CASSHYGTGNTGELFF; CDR3nt: TGTGCCAGCAGCCACTACGGGACAGGGAACACCGGGGAGCTGTTTTTT